Here is one T cell receptor (beta chain) with its context. Its antigen remains undetermined. Base qualities were left out, and no much larger clone turns up one base away. Using the deep immunoSEQ assay, multiplex PCR amplified TCR CDR3 regions from genomic DNA. Extracted genomic DNA from each cell subset was distributed evenly across all wells of several immunoSEQ 96-well plates, and each plate was treated as a replicate. For sorted subsets, roughly 200 ng of genomic DNA, equivalent to roughly 30,000 T cell genomes, went into each replicate PCR. Purified libraries were measured with a Qubit 3.0 fluorometer, size-checked on a Bioanalyzer 2100, and measured again with the KAPA Library Quantification kit. Every immunoSEQ 96-well plate was sequenced on a separate single-read 150-cycle Illumina NextSeq 550 flow cell. On the study's bioinformatics: The immunoSEQ output contained only junctional sequences without quality scores, so filtering could not match that applied to full-length reads. Sequences were annotated with PyIR, a Python wrapper for IgBLAST v1.9, using IMGT germline references to assign V/J genes and CDR3. Reads were removed for weak V/J assignments (E-value above 1e-6), missing CDR3, stop codons, out-of-frame junctions, or ambiguous translated residues. A V3J clonotype was defined by an identical inferred V gene, J gene, and CDR3 amino acid sequence. To compute the percentage overlap between repertoires, the number of shared unique clonotypes was divided by the size of the smaller repertoire. Repertoire richness was assessed with RTK rarefaction, the Chao1 estimator, and Recon v2.1 estimates of unobserved clonotypes. OLGA was used to compute generation probabilities for all TCRbeta clonotypes that the gDNA method yielded from a few donors. TCRdb retrieved this table from immuneACCESS and kept in-frame rearrangements only. Not all clones are present; in checked studies, unresolved V genes account for under half, and no reason is known for the remainder. V and J calls and clone size are copied from that table; D and trimming were computed from the DNA. A total of about 2.4 million clones appear in this sample, approximately 90% of them only once. The leading ten clones occupy around 0.14% of the sample.

Including cysteine and phenylalanine, the CDR3 has 18 amino acids. Only CDR3 DNA is held: 54 bases, read in frame from base 1. The entry originates in a study of shared clonotypes between healthy human individuals (dated by TCRdb to 2018 to 2021). Regarding the complete study: Three men and a couple of women, aged 18 to 49 years, made up the cohort. For each donor, CD4 naive and CD4 memory were each given three plates, CD8 naive was given two plates, and CD8 memory was given one plate. The study deeply sequenced blood TCR repertoires of five healthy adults to estimate repertoire size and the extent of clonotype sharing between individuals. Different laboratories and diverse techniques were used to prepare libraries and sequence TCR repertoires, to increase sequencing depth and limit assay-specific biases. Per donor, leukapheresis produced somewhere between about 0.9 and 9.5 billion PBMCs. The paper's findings and limits, for the study overall: Incomplete sequencing was indicated by rarefaction of sorted-subset datasets, despite the large sequencing depth. Because the study included only a small number of donors, the genetic and exposure-history diversity represented was limited. Sampling was restricted to blood, and TCR repertoires in tissue are likely to differ from TCR repertoires in blood. Pairwise subsampling led to the expectation that sequencing depth would affect the degree of clonotype sharing among donors. Higher generation probabilities were observed for clonotypes shared by all four sorted-subset donors than for non-shared clonotypes. When four donors were compared, the shared fraction of clonotypes was 5% to 6.5% for naive CD4, around 3.5% for naive CD8, 2.3% for memory CD4, and 0.35% to 0.4% for memory CD8. Estimated clonotype richness was generally larger for naive than for memory subsets.

Donors were healthy HIV-negative adults with no recently reported acute infections or vaccinations. Every donor was a Caucasian adult residing in Nashville, Tennessee, USA. CD4+ T cells were enriched through magnetic negative selection, after which naive cells were positively selected on CD45RA and the remaining negative fraction served as the memory subset. Blood was obtained by leukapheresis, after which PBMCs were separated by Ficoll-Histopaque density gradient centrifugation and cryopreserved in liquid nitrogen vapor phase. Analytical flow cytometry was used to check the purity and quantity of each magnetically sorted T cell population. Each sorted fraction had its genomic DNA isolated and then quantified by UV absorbance on a Nanodrop 2000c.

The chain was built from TRBV21-1 and TRBJ2-5; the table assigns TRBD1, which was not confirmed against the DNA. TRBV21-1 is a pseudogene segment. Sequenced material: naive CD4+ T cells sorted from blood. What this sample's cell subset or site label stands for: CD45RA+ positively selected. The sequence was collected from a man between 18 and 35 years old in good health. The DNA sequence follows: TGTGCCAGCAGCAAAGCCTGGGGGCAGGCCAACGGACAAGAGACCCAGTACTTC. Translated, this gives CASSKAWGQANGQETQYF.